What follows are 15 T cell receptor beta chains derived from one specimen sequenced in a study of T cell repertoires in cytomegalovirus infection. A single record per CDR3 protein comes from TCRdb applying MiXCR to the reads. The data hold more than 500,000 distinct CDR3 sequences, with 16% observed a single time. Specimen: CD8+ T cells from PBMCs. The receptors were sampled from a human donor in good health (CMV status not recorded). Some clones in this sample may be carry-over from other donors' samples.

This clonotype was counted many times. The chain employs TRBV7-8 and TRBJ2-1, with unresolved D. This CDR3 contains 14 residues. V lost 5 bases, J lost 6 bases, and 14 bases lay in between. CDR1 is SGHVS and CDR2 is FQNEAQ in the germline V gene. CDR3 protein: CASSPLGRRNEQFF. DNA for the CDR3: TGTGCCAGCAGCCCCCTTGGCCGCCGCAATGAGCAGTTCTTC.

This clonotype was detected a few times. The chain is built from TRBV11-2 and TRBJ1-1, with 7 positions matching TRBD1. Trimming at V came to 5 bases and at J to 11 bases, leaving 17 bases not matched to a gene. This CDR3 is built from 15 residues. Germline CDR1 SGHAT, CDR2 FQNNGV. CDR3 DNA: TGTGCCAGCAGCCCCGATCCGGGACAGAACGCCCAGGCTTTCTTT. Protein product: CASSPDPGQNAQAFF.

This clonotype turned up a few times. The chain combines TRBV5-1 with TRBJ2-3; 13 positions agree with TRBD2. The V gene end was trimmed by 3 bases and the J gene end by 5 bases; junction bases not matched to a gene: 3. This CDR3 has 15 amino acids. Germline V gives CDR1 SGHRS, CDR2 YFSETQ. The CDR3 is CASSWTSGSGDTQYF. CDR3 DNA: TGCGCCAGCAGCTGGACTAGCGGGAGTGGAGATACGCAGTATTTT. Drawing the rest from reference TRBV5-1 and TRBJ2-3, the complete variable domain is KAGVTQTPRYLIKTRGQQVTLSCSPISGHRSVSWYQQTPGQGLQFLFEYFSETQRNKGNFPGRFSGRQFSNSRSEMNVSTLELGDSALYLCASSWTSGSGDTQYFGPGTRLTVL.

This clonotype was detected a few times. This chain joins TRBV15 and TRBJ2-2; D is perhaps TRBD2 (6 bases). V lost 5 bases to trimming and J lost 6 bases, with 19 bases between them. The CDR3 has 16 amino acids. Germline values: CDR1 LNHNV, CDR2 YYDKDF (reference sequence). CDR3 loop: CATSPQAGGRSGELFF. Here the CDR3 DNA reads TGTGCCACCAGCCCCCAAGCCGGGGGTCGATCCGGGGAGCTGTTTTTT.

The rearrangement joins TRBV6-1 to TRBJ2-7; 9 bases are shared with TRBD2. The CDR3 has 14 residues. Germline assignment: CDR1 MNHNS and CDR2 SASEGT. The trim removed 11 bases at V and 5 bases at J, leaving 13 bases unmatched. The CDR3 nucleotides are TGTGCCGGGGCTAGCGGGATGTATCTCGACGAGCAGTACTTC. It translates to CAGASGMYLDEQYF.

This clonotype was counted only a few times. J is TRBJ1-5 and V is TRBV7-9, with TRBD1 as a possible D gene (6 bases). V was trimmed by 1 base and J by 9 bases, leaving 10 bases between them. CDR3 length equals 13 residues. CDR1 is SEHNR, CDR2 FQNEAQ, per germline (reference sequence). CDR3 residues: CASSLGGARPQHF. CDR3 DNA sequence: TGTGCCAGCAGCTTAGGGGGGGCCCGGCCCCAGCATTTT.

The J gene is TRBJ2-3, the V gene TRBV18; possibly TRBD2 for D (6 bases). V lost 5 bases to trimming and J lost 0 bases, with 15 bases between them. This CDR3 has 16 amino acids. Germline CDR1 is KGHSH and CDR2 is LQKENI. In nucleotides, the CDR3 is TGTGCCAGCTCATCTTTAGCGGTTCCTAGCACAGATACGCAGTATTTT. Its protein product is CASSSLAVPSTDTQYF.

Turning to this clonotype: A much more abundant neighbour one base away suggests this may be a read error. This rearrangement joins TRBV27 to TRBJ2-7; TRBD2 might be the D (6 bases). This CDR3 has 14 amino acids. V dropped 4 bases and J dropped 3 bases, with 13 bases sitting between them. Germline loops: CDR1 MNHEY, CDR2 SMNVEV (reference sequence). The CDR3, as DNA: TGTGCCAGCAGTTCGACCAGCGGGTACTACGAGCAGTACTTC. Protein sequence: CASSSTSGYYEQYF.

The V gene is TRBV15, the J gene TRBJ1-4; no clear D. V lost 0 bases and J 6 bases, leaving 2 bases between the germline ends. Germline V CDR1 and CDR2: LNHNV, YYDKDF (reference sequence). The CDR3 sequence is 12 residues long. The CDR3 spells CATSREDEKLFF. The CDR3 DNA reads TGTGCCACCAGCAGAGAGGATGAAAAACTGTTTTTT.

This sequence joins TRBV2 and TRBJ2-1, with unresolved D. Germline CDR1 is SNHLY and CDR2 is FYNNEI. V dropped 4 bases and J dropped 2 bases, with 12 bases sitting between them. The CDR3 is made up of 15 amino acids. CDR3 sequence reads: CASSVRVLTYNEQFF. In DNA, the CDR3 is TGTGCCAGCAGTGTCCGGGTCCTGACCTACAATGAGCAGTTCTTC.

Comments on this clonotype: This may arise from a read error, as a much more abundant clone is one base away. The genes are TRBV24-1 and TRBJ1-5; D gene uncertain. The CDR3 spans 12 residues. Germline lookup yields CDR1 KGHDR and CDR2 SFDVKD. CDR3 in amino acids: CATSSGNQPKHF. As DNA, the CDR3 is TGTGCCACCAGTAGTGGAAATCAGCCCAAGCATTTT.

This clonotype was picked up a small number of times. The gene calls are TRBV15 and TRBJ2-7, with 8 bases identical to TRBD2. Germline V gene lookup returns CDR1 LNHNV and CDR2 YYDKDF (reference sequence). This CDR3 spans 18 amino acids. After removal of 5 bases from V and 4 bases from J, the junction contained 19 bases not matched to a gene. The DNA of the CDR3 is TGTGCCACCAGCCAATCCTTGAGTCTAGCGGGTCCCGCTTACGAGCAGTACTTC. Translating gives CATSQSLSLAGPAYEQYF.

This clonotype was seen a few times. The CDR3 coding sequence is TGTGCCAGCAGCGATTCGGACAGGGCCCACGAGCAGTACTTC. Protein product: CASSDSDRAHEQYF. The rearrangement joins TRBV7-9 to TRBJ2-7, with TRBD1 matching 8 bases. With 5 bases clipped from V and 5 bases from J, the junction kept 8 bases outside the gene matches. The CDR3 totals 14 residues. In germline, CDR1 is SEHNR, CDR2 FQNEAQ (reference sequence).

This clonotype was picked up many times. The rearrangement uses TRBV5-6 and TRBJ2-1, with D maybe TRBD2 (6 bases). Germline CDR1 is SGHDT and CDR2 is YYEEEE. V was pared by 4 bases and J by 8 bases, with 16 bases between. The CDR3 length is 14 residues. This chain's CDR3 is CASSPGAWGDEQFF. CDR3 DNA: TGTGCCAGCAGCCCTGGTGCCTGGGGGGATGAGCAGTTCTTC.

This clonotype appeared many times. V usage is TRBV19 and J usage is TRBJ1-1, with a possible D match to TRBD1 (5 bases). Germline CDR1 and CDR2: LNHDA and SQIVND (reference sequence). V was cut by 7 bases and J by 7 bases, with 13 bases left in between. CDR3 length: 12 amino acids. The CDR3 reads CASTSLRGEAFF. The CDR3 DNA follows: TGTGCCAGTACCTCCTTGAGGGGTGAAGCTTTCTTT.